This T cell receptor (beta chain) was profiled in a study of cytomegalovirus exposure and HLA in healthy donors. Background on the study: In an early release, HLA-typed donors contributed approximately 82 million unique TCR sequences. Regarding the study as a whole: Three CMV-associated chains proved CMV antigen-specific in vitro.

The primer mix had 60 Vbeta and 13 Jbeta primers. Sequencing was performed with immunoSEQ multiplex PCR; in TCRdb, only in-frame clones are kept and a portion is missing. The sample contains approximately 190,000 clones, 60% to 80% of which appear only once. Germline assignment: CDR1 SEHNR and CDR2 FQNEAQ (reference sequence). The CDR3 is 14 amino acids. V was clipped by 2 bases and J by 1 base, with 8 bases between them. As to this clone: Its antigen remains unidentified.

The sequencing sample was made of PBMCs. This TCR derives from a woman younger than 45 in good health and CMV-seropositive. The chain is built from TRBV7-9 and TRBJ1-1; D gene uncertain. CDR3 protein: CASSLWRKNTEAFF. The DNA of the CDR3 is TGTGCCAGCAGCTTATGGAGGAAGAACACTGAAGCTTTCTTT.